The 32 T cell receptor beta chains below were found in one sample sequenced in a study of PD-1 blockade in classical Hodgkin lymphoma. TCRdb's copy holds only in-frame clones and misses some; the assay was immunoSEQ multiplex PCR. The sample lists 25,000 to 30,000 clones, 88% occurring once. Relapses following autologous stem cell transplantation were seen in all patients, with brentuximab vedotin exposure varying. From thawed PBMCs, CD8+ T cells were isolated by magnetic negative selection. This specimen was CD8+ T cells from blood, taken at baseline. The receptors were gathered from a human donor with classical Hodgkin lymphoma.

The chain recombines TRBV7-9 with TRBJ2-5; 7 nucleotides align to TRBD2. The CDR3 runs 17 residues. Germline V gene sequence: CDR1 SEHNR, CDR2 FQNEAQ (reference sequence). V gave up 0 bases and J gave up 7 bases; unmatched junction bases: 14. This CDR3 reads CASSLAGMREGSRTQYF. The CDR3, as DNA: TGTGCCAGCAGCTTAGCGGGAATGAGGGAGGGCTCAAGGACCCAGTACTTC.

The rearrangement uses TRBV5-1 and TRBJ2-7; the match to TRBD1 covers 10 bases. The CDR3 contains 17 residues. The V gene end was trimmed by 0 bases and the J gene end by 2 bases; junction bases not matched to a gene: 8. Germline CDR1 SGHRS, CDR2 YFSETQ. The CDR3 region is CASSLGDRGSYPYEQYF. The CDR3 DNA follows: TGCGCCAGCAGCTTGGGGGACAGGGGCTCCTATCCCTACGAGCAGTACTTC.

CDR3 in DNA: TGTGCCAGCAGCATTGGGACCGGTGACGAGCAGTACTTC. This codes for CASSIGTGDEQYF. The rearrangement joins TRBV9 to TRBJ2-7; D is tentatively TRBD1 or TRBD2 (5 bases each). The CDR3 extends over 13 amino acids. The V and J ends lost 4 bases and 5 bases respectively, with 13 bases between them. Germline lookup yields CDR1 SGDLS and CDR2 YYNGEE.

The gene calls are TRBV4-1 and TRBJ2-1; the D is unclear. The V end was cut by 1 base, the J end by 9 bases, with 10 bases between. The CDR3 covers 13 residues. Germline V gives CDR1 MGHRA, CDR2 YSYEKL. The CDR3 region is CASSQGLVGEQFF. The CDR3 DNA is TGCGCCAGCAGCCAAGGGCTAGTGGGTGAGCAGTTCTTC.

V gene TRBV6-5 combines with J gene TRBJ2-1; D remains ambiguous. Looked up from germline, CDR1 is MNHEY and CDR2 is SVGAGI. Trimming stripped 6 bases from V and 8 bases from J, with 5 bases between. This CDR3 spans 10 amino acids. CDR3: CASRWDEQFF. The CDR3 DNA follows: TGTGCCAGCAGGTGGGATGAGCAGTTCTTC.

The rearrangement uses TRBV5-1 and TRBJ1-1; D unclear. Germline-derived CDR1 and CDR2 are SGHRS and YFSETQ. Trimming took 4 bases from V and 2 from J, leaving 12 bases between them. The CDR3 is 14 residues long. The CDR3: CASSLSQGNTEAFF. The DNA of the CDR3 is TGCGCCAGCAGCCTGTCGCAAGGTAACACTGAAGCTTTCTTT.

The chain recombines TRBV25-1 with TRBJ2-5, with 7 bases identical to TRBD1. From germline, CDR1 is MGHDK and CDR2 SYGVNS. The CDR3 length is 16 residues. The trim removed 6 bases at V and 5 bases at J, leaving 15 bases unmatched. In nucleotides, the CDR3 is TGTGCCAGCAGCGGTACAGGGGACCTTTTCGGTGAGACCCAGTACTTC. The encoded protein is CASSGTGDLFGETQYF.

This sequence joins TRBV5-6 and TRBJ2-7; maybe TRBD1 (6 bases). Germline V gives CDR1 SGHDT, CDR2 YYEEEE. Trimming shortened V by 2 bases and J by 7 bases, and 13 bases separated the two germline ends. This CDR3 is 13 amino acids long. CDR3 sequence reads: CASSLQGTAEQYF. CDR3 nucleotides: TGTGCCAGCAGCTTACAGGGAACCGCTGAGCAGTACTTC.

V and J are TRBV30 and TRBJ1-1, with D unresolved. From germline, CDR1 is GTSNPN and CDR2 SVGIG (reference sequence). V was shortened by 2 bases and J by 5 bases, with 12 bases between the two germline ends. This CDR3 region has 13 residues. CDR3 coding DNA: TGTGCCTGGAGTCCGATAGCGGGGACTGAAGCTTTCTTT. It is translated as CAWSPIAGTEAFF.

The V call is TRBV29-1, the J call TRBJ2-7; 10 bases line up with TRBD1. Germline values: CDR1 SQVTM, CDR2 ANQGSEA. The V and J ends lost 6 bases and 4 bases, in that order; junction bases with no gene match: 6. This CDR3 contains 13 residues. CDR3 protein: CSVHPGQGYEQYF. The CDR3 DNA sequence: TGCAGCGTACATCCGGGACAGGGGTACGAGCAGTACTTC.

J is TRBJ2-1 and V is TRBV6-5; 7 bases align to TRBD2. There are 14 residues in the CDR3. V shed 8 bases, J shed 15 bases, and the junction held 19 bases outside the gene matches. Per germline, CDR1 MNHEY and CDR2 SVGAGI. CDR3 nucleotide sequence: TGTGCCAGCCGCAGCGGGGACGCAAGATCGAGCGGGTTCTTC. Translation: CASRSGDARSSGFF.

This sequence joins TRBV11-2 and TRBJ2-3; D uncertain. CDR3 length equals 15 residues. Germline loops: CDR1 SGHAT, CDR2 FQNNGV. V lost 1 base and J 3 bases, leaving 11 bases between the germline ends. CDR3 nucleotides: TGTGCCAGCAGCTTAGGTGCTGCGTCTACAGATACGCAGTATTTT. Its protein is CASSLGAASTDTQYF.

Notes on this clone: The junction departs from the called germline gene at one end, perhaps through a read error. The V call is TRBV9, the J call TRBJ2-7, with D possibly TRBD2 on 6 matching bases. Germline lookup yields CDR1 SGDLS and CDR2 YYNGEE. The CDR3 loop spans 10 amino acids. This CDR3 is CASSGGTLSF. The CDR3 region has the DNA TGTGCCAGCAGCGGCGGGACGTTAAGCTTC.

CDR3 bases: TGTGCCAGCAGCTCCCCTTCTGGGGGCTACGAGCAGTACTTC. This translates into CASSSPSGGYEQYF. The V call is TRBV7-9, the J call TRBJ2-7, with D perhaps being TRBD1 or TRBD2 (5 bases each). V lost 4 bases and J 3 bases, leaving 13 bases between the germline ends. Germline V gene sequence: CDR1 SEHNR, CDR2 FQNEAQ (reference sequence). This CDR3 region has 14 residues.

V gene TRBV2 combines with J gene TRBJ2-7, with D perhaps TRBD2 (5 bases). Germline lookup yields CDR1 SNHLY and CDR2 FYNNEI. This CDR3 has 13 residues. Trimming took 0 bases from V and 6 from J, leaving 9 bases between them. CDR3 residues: CASSEAGGPEQYF. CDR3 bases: TGTGCCAGCAGTGAAGCGGGCGGGCCCGAGCAGTACTTC.

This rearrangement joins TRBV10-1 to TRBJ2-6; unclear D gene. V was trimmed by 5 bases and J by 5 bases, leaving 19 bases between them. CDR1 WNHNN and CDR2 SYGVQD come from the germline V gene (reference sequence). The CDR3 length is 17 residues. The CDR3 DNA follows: TGCGCCAGCAGTTTTGCCTCCGCACAAAGTCGGGCCAACGTCCTGACTTTC. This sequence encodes CASSFASAQSRANVLTF.

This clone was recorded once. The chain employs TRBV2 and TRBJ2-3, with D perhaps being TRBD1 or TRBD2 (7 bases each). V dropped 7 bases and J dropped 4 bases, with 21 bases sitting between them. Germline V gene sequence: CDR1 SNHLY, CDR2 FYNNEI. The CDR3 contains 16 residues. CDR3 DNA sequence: TGTGCCAGCACCAACAGGGGTGCTAGCGGTCCAGATACGCAGTATTTT. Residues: CASTNRGASGPDTQYF.

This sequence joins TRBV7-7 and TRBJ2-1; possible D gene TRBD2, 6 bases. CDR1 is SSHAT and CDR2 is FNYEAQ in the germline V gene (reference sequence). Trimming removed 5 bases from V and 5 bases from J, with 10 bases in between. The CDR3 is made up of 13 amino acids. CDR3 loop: CASSGGSDNEQFF. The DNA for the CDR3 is TGTGCCAGCAGCGGAGGGTCTGACAATGAGCAGTTCTTC.

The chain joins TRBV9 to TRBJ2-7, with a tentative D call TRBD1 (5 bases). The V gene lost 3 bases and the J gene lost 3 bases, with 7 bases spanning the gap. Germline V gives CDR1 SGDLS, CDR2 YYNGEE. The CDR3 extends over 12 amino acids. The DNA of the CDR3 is TGTGCCAGCAGCGCAGACAGCTACGAGCAGTACTTC. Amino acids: CASSADSYEQYF.

The CDR3 protein is CASSFSLETQYF. In DNA form, the CDR3 reads TGTGCCAGCAGTTTTAGTTTAGAGACCCAGTACTTC. The rearrangement links TRBV28 to TRBJ2-5, with no clear D. V was trimmed by 3 bases and J by 4 bases, leaving 6 bases between them. Looked up from germline, CDR1 is MDHEN and CDR2 is SYDVKM. The CDR3 loop spans 12 amino acids. The full variable domain, completed using reference TRBV28 and TRBJ2-5, is DVKVTQSSRYLVKRTGEKVFLECVQDMDHENMFWYRQDPGLGLRLIYFSYDVKMKEKGDIPEGYSVSREKKERFSLILESASTNQTSMYLCASSFSLETQYFGPGTRLLVL.

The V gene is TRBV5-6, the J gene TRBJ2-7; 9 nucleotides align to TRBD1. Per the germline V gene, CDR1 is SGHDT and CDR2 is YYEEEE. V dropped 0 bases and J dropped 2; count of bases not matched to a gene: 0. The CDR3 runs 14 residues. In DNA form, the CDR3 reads TGTGCCAGCAGCTTGGGACAGGGGGCCTACGAGCAGTACTTC. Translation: CASSLGQGAYEQYF.

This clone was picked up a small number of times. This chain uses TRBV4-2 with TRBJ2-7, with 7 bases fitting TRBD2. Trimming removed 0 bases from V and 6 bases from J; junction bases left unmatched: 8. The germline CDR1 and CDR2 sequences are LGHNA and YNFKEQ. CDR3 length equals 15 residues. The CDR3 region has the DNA TGTGCCAGCAGCCAAGATACCAGCGGGACCCCCGAGCAGTACTTC. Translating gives CASSQDTSGTPEQYF.

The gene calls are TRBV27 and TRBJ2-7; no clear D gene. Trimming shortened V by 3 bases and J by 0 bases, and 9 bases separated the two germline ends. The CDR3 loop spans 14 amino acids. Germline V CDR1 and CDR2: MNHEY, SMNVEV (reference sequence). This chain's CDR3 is CASSFVGISYEQYF. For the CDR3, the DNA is TGTGCCAGCAGTTTTGTCGGAATCTCCTACGAGCAGTACTTC.

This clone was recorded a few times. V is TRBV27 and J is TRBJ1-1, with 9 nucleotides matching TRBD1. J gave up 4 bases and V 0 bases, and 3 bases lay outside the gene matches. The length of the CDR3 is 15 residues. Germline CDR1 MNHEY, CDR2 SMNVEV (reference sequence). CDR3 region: CASSLSKTGGTEAFF. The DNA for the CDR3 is TGTGCCAGCAGTTTATCGAAGACAGGGGGCACTGAAGCTTTCTTT.

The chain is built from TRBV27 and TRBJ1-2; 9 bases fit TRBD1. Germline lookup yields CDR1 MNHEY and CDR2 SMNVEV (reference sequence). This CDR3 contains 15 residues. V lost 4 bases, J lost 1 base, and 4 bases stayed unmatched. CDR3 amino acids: CASSSGQGHNYGYTF. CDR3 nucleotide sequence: TGTGCCAGCAGTTCGGGACAGGGACATAACTATGGCTACACCTTC.

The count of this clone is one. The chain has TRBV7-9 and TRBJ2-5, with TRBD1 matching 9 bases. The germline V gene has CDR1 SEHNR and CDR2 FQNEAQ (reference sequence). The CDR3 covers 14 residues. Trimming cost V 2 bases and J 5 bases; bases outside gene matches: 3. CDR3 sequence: CASSLTGGEETQYF. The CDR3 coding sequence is TGTGCCAGCAGCTTAACAGGGGGCGAGGAGACCCAGTACTTC. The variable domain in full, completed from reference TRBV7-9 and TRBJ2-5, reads DTGVSQNPRHKITKRGQNVTFRCDPISEHNRLYWYRQTLGQGPEFLTYFQNEAQLEKSRLLSDRFSAERPKGSFSTLEIQRTEQGDSAMYLCASSLTGGEETQYFGPGTRLLVL.

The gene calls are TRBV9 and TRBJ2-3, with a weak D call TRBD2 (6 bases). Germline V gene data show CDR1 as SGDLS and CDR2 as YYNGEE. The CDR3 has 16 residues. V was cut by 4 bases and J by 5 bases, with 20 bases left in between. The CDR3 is CASSPPGGALKDTQYF. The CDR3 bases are TGTGCCAGCAGCCCGCCGGGCGGGGCATTGAAAGATACGCAGTATTTT. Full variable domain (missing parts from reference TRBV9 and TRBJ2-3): DSGVTQTPKHLITATGQRVTLRCSPRSGDLSVYWYQQSLDQGLQFLIQYYNGEERAKGNILERFSAQQFPDLHSELNLSSLELGDSALYFCASSPPGGALKDTQYFGPGTRLTVL.

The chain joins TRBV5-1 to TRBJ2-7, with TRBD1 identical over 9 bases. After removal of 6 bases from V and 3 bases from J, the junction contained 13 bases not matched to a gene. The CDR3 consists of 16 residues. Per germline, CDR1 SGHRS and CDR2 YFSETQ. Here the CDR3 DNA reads TGCGCCAGCAATCGGCAGTCCTGGACAGGGGTCTACGAGCAGTACTTC. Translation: CASNRQSWTGVYEQYF.

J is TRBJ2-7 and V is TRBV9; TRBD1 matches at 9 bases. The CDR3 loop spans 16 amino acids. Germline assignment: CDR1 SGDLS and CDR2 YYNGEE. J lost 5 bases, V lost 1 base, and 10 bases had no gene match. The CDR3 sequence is CASSVTPGDRAHEQYF. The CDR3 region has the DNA TGTGCCAGCAGCGTAACCCCGGGGGACAGGGCCCACGAGCAGTACTTC.

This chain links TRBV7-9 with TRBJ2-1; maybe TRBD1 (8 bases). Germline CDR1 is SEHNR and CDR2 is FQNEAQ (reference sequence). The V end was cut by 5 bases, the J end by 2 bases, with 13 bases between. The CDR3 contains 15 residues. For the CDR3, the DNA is TGTGCCAGCAGCGGAGCGGGACAGGCCTACAATGAGCAGTTCTTC. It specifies CASSGAGQAYNEQFF.

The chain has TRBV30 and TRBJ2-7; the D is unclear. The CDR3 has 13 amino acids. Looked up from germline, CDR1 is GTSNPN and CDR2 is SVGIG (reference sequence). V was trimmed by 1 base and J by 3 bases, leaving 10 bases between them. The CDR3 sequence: CAWSGGSSYEQYF. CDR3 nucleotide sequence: TGTGCCTGGAGTGGAGGTAGCAGCTACGAGCAGTACTTC.

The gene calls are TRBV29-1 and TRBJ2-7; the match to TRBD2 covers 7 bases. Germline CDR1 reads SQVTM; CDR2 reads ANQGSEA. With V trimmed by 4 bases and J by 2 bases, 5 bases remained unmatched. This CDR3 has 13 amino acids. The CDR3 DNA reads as TGCAGCGTTGTAGGTGGGAGGGCCTACGAGCAGTACTTC. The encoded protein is CSVVGGRAYEQYF.